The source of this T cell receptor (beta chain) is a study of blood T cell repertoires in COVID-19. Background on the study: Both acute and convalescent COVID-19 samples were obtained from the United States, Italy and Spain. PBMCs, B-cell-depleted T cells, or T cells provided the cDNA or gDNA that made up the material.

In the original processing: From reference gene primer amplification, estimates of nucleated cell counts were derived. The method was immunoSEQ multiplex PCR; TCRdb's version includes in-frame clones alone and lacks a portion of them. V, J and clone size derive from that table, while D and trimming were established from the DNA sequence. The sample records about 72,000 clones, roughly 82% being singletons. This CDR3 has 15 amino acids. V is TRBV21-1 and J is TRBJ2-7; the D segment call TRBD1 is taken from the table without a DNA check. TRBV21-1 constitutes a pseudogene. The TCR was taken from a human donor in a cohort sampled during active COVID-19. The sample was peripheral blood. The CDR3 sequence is CASSKEGQGIDEQYF. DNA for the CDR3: TGTGCCAGCAGCAAAGAGGGACAGGGTATCGACGAGCAGTACTTC.